This T cell receptor beta chain was sequenced in a study of T cell responses to AZD1222 COVID-19 vaccine. The length of the CDR3 is 11 residues. V was pared by 3 bases and J by 4 bases, with 4 bases between. Assay used: immunoSEQ multiplex PCR; TCRdb lists only in-frame clones, some missing. The sample records 85,000 to 120,000 clones, about 90% being singletons. Here the sequenced sample was peripheral blood, taken 28 days after the second AZD1222 dose. This TCR came from an adult who received the AZD1222 COVID-19 vaccine. The rearrangement uses TRBV12-3 or TRBV12-4 and TRBJ2-7; D remains unclear. CDR3 nucleotides: TGTGCCAGCAGTTTCCAATACGAGCAGTACTTC. This encodes CASSFQYEQYF.